This record looks at one TCR beta chain sequence and its context. Antigen specificity is unknown. The V segment lost 4 bases and the J segment 6 bases; nucleotides outside the gene matches: 15. Germline lookup yields CDR1 DFQATT and CDR2 SNEGSKA (reference sequence). There are 16 residues in the CDR3. The time point is: persistent/refractory GD, antithyroid drugs over 5 years with positive TRAb. After RNA was extracted from PBMCs, the TCR library was made from it. Patients were from an endocrinology department in Xi'an, China. The data originate from a study of regulatory T cells in long-lasting Graves disease. Overall study results and limits: Reduced TCR diversity was observed in persistent Graves' patients versus newly diagnosed patients.

Both iRepertoire HTBI primers and Arm-PCR of CDR3 regions were used to build the TCR beta libraries. A single record per CDR3 protein comes from TCRdb applying MiXCR to the multiplex PCR reads. The table has about 470,000 distinct CDR3 sequences, under 25% seen once; the top ten hold 6.5% to 10%. This material consisted of peripheral blood mononuclear cells (PBMCs), taken when the disease was refractory, from a patient treated with antithyroid drugs. The chain is built from TRBV20-1 and TRBJ1-5; 7 nucleotides line up with TRBD1. The TCR sequence derives from a female donor with Graves disease. The CDR3 is CSATKTGPLGAQPQHF. The CDR3 DNA follows: TGCAGTGCTACTAAGACAGGGCCCCTAGGGGCTCAGCCCCAGCATTTT.